This T cell receptor (beta chain) was recorded in a study of vaccination and CD4 T cells after COVID-19. Whole-study results and caveats: Spike mono-reactivity was shown by 304 of 307 vaccine-specific clones in convalescent patients.

As to treatment: approximately nine-day PBMC culture with coronavirus spike peptide pools or control peptides (ViraFEST assay). The authors cultured 2 million or so PBMCs per well with about 10 IU/ml IL-2 and roughly 9.3 ug/ml peptide pools. Having spent 10 to 11 days in culture, CD4+ T cells were then isolated by negative selection. Sequencing of cultured CD4+ T cell DNA used the Oncomine TCR Beta short-read assay. TCRdb re-derived calls from the PCR reads in MiXCR, one entry per CDR3 protein. This sample has 3,000 to 4,000 distinct CDR3 sequences, with roughly 15% found just once. This clonotype rates as large. Antigen: not known. The sample comprised CD4+ T cells from blood, cultured in vitro. This sequence originates from a human donor who had recovered from COVID-19.

The CDR3 DNA sequence: TGTGCCAGCAGTGGGGGCAGGGAAGGTGGAAACACCATATATTTT. It translates to CASSGGREGGNTIYF. The J gene is TRBJ1-3, the V gene TRBV6-1; maybe TRBD1 (5 bases). This CDR3 has 15 amino acids. Germline loops: CDR1 MNHNS, CDR2 SASEGT. V lost 4 bases to trimming and J lost 3 bases, with 13 bases between them.